Listed here is a single TCR beta chain. As originally analysed: Cell counts per sample came from amplifying reference gene primers. Some clones are missing from TCRdb's copy, which holds only in-frame ones; the method was immunoSEQ multiplex PCR. That table is the source of V, J and clone size, and D and trimming were worked out from the DNA. Here the sample spans some 260,000 clones, around 89% being singletons. This specimen belongs to a study of blood T cell repertoires in COVID-19. Across the whole study: There were acute and convalescent COVID-19 samples, and they came from the United States, Italy and Spain.

The CDR3 is 16 amino acids. The V and J ends lost 2 bases and 6 bases respectively, with 14 bases between them. Germline V gene data show CDR1 as MNHEY and CDR2 as SMNVEV (reference sequence). Assignments of participants to cohorts depended upon their own reported clinical history. The V and J genes are TRBV27 and TRBJ1-6; D gene uncertain. The sequence was collected from a middle-aged man who had recovered from COVID-19. Sequences were obtained from PBMCs or T cells enriched from blood (not recorded which). CDR3 DNA sequence: TGTGCCAGCAGTTTAAGTCTTGGAGTGGGTAATTCACCCCTCCACTTT. Protein: CASSLSLGVGNSPLHF.